This TCR beta chain was captured by sequencing in a study of CD8 T cells in ankylosing spondylitis (dated by TCRdb to about 2017). In terms of the full investigation: T cell receptor beta repertoires were profiled in healthy donors and ankylosing spondylitis patients so that disease-linked TCR variants could be found. In total, the full study cohort was made up of some 100 healthy donors and approximately 24 ankylosing spondylitis patients. Samples of peripheral blood were taken, and for ankylosing spondylitis patients, synovial fluid was collected as well.

The germline V gene (reference sequence) sets CDR1 to DFQATT and CDR2 to SNEGSKA. V has 7 bases trimmed and J has 0 bases trimmed; junction bases matching no gene number 6. From the cysteine through the phenylalanine, the CDR3 covers 14 amino acids. The entry retains the CDR3 DNA only, 42 bases that are in frame from base 1. Worth noting for this clonotype: This clone's antigen is unknown. Base quality data are lacking; no much larger clone is found one base away.

Sequencing relied on an Illumina HiSeq 2500. TCR beta libraries were prepared by quantitative 5'-RACE with molecular barcodes. The paper's data handling went like this. To identify disease-linked TCR variants, a new computational method was used, one built on a probabilistic model of VDJ rearrangement. TCRdb handled the public reads itself, with Q25 trimming in fastp and clone calling in MiXCR, and kept productive beta chains. Rows matching on CDR3 protein sequence are summarized as one entry with the most common DNA and genes. The V and J calls reflect TCRdb's pipeline rather than the authors' work. For this sample the table gives just under 350,000 distinct CDR3 sequences, of which under 15% were detected only once. 1.1% of the sample is held by the ten biggest clonotypes. The study at large found these results: Some TCR beta motif variants had previously been reported in synovial fluid and blood of reactive arthritis patients, which suggested common disease-initiation mechanisms. A TCR beta motif of fewer than 10 highly homologous amino acid variants appeared characteristic of blood from ankylosing spondylitis patients. The disease-linked clones were reported to be significantly enriched in matched synovial fluid samples from ankylosing spondylitis patients. A CD8+ phenotype was shown by the disease-linked clones, which were found at relatively low frequencies in peripheral blood.

This receptor chain uses TRBV20-1 and TRBJ2-3, with TRBD2 matching 8 junction bases. This TCR came from a male donor with ankylosing spondylitis or in good health (not recorded which). Sequenced input: blood, either unsorted or a sorted T cell fraction (not recorded which). The DNA reads as follows: TGCAGTGGCCACACTAGCGGCAGCACAGATACGCAGTATTTT. It translates as CSGHTSGSTDTQYF.